This T cell receptor (beta chain) was captured by sequencing in a study of molecular identifiers for immune sequencing clone quantification. This clonotype was counted between two and nine times. A much larger clonotype is one base distant, so this may be a read error. It is unclear where the CDR3 begins or ends on the DNA, so no DNA is shown, and the CDR3 is as TCRdb lists it. The CDR3 comprises 14 residues, both ends counted. Germline-derived CDR1 and CDR2 are SGDLS and YYNGEE. TCRdb processed the PCR reads anew with MiXCR; each CDR3 protein has one entry. The table records approximately 54,000 distinct CDR3 sequences, around 27% of them present only once.

This sequence was found in a human donor in good health. Some libraries in this study had Jurkat cell RNA spiked in. This rearrangement joins TRBV9 to TRBJ2-2; the table's TRBD1 call for D was not verified on the DNA. Sequencing was carried out using naive CD8+ T cells from blood, with Jurkat cell RNA spiked in. As for subset: FACS-sorted CD8+CD4-CCR7+CD45RA+ naive T cells. The CDR3 loop reads CASSVAQGSGERFF.